This T cell receptor (beta chain) was obtained from a study of T cells after yellow fever vaccination. Study in general: SMART-Seq v4 Ultra Low Input served to prepare low-cell-number fractions.

Study observations and caveats: Most primary-vaccination clones recurred post-booster (roughly 96% CD4, roughly 91% CD8). There was a possibility that FACS-sorted repertoires contained abundant clonotypes contaminating from the bulk population.

They built TCR cDNA with 5'RACE template switching, a step that put in a universal primer site and UMIs. TCRdb reprocessed the 5' RACE reads with MiXCR, giving one entry per CDR3 protein. Of 250,000 to 400,000 distinct CDR3 sequences in the sample, over 3.5% were seen once. This clonotype was detected ten times or more. Its specificity is not known. V shed 4 bases and J shed 1 base, with 14 bases lying between them. There are 15 residues in the CDR3. Germline CDR1 reads SGHRS; CDR2 reads YFSETQ. Sequences were derived from PBMCs, sampled 15 days after the yellow fever booster vaccination. The rearrangement uses TRBV5-1 and TRBJ1-1; D is undetermined. The TCR comes from a man aged 18 to 30 who received the YFV17D yellow fever vaccine. The CDR3 is CASSRVRPRNTEAFF. The CDR3 DNA is TGCGCCAGCAGCCGAGTGCGGCCTCGGAACACTGAAGCTTTCTTT.